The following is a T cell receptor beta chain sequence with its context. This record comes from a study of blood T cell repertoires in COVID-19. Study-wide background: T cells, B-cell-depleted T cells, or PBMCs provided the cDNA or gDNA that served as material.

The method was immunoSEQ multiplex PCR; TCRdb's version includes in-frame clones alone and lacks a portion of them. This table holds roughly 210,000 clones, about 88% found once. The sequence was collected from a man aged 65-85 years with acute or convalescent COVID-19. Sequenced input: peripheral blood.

The CDR3: CASSLAGGSYGYTF. The CDR3 nucleotides read TGCGCCAGCAGCTTGGCAGGGGGGTCCTATGGCTACACCTTC. The chain recombines TRBV5-1 with TRBJ1-2; 7 positions match TRBD1. In germline, CDR1 is SGHRS, CDR2 YFSETQ. This CDR3 spans 14 amino acids. Unmatched junction bases numbered 3, after V lost 0 bases and J lost 4 bases.